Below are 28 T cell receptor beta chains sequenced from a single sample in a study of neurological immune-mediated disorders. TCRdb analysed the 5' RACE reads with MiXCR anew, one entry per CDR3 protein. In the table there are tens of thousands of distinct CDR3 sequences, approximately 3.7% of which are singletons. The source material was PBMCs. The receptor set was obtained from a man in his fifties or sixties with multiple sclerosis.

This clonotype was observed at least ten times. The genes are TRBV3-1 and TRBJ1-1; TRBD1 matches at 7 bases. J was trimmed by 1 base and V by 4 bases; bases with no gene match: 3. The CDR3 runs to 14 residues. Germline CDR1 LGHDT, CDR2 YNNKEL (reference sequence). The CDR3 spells CASSRGQENTEAFF. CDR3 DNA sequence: TGTGCCAGCAGCCGCGGACAGGAGAACACTGAAGCTTTCTTT.

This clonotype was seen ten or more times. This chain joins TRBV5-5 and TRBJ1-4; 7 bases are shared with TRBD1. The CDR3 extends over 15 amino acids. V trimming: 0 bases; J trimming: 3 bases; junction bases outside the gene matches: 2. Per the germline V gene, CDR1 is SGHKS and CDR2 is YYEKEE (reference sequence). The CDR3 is CASSLGQGANEKLFF. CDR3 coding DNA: TGTGCCAGCAGCTTGGGACAGGGAGCTAATGAAAAACTGTTTTTT.

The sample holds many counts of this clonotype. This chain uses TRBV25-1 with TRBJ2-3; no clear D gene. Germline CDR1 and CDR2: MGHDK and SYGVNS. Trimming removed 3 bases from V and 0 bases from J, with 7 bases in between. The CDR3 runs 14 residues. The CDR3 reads CASSDPTSTDTQYF. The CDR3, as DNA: TGTGCCAGCAGTGATCCCACGAGCACAGATACGCAGTATTTT.

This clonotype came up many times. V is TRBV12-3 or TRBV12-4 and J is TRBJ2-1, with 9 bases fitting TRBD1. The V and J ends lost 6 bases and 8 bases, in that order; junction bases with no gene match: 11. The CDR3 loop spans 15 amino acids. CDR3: CASSPGQGIPHEQFF. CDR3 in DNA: TGTGCCAGCAGCCCCGGACAGGGGATACCTCATGAGCAGTTCTTC.

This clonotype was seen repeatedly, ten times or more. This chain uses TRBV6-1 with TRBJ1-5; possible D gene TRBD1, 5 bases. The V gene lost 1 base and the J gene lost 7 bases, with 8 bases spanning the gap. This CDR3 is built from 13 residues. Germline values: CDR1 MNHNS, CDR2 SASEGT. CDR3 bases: TGTGCCAGCAGTGAAGTAGGGACGCAGCCCCAGCATTTT. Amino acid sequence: CASSEVGTQPQHF.

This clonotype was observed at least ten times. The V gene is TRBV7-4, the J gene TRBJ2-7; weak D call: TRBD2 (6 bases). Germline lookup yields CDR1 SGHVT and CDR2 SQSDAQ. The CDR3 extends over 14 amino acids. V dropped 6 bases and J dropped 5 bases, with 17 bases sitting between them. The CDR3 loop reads CASRLTRDFDEQYV. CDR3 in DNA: TGTGCCAGCAGACTCACTCGGGACTTCGACGAGCAGTACGTC.

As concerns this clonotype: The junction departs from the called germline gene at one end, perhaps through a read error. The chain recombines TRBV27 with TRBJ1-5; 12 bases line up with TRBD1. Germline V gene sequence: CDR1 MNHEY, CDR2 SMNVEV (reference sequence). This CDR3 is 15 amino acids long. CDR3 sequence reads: CASSAGTGGNQPQNF. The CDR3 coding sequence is TGTGCCAGCAGTGCCGGGACAGGGGGCAATCAGCCCCAGAATTTT.

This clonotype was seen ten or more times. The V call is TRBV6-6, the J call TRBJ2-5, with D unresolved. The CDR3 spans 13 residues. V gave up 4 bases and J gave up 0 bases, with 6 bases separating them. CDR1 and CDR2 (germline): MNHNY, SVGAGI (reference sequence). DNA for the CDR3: TGTGCCAGCAGTTTAGGGAACCAAGAGACCCAGTACTTC. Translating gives CASSLGNQETQYF.

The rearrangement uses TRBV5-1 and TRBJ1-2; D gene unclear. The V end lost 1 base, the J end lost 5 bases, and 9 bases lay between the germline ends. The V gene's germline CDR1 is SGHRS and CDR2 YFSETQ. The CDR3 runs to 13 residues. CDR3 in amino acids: CASSLRTEYGYTF. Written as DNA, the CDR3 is TGCGCCAGCAGCTTGCGGACCGAGTATGGCTACACCTTC.

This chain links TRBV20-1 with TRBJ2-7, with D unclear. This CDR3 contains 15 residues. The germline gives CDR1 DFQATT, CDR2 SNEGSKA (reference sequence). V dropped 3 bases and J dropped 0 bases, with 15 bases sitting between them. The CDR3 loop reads CSASSAAVSSYEQYF. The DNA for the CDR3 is TGCAGTGCTAGTTCGGCAGCAGTCAGCTCCTACGAGCAGTACTTC.

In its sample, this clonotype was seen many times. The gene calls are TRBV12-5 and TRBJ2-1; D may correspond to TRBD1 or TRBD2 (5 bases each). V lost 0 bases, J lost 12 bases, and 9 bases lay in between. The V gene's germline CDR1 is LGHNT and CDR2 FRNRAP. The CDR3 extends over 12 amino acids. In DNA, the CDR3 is TGTGCTAGTGGTTTGGTCCAGGGACCGCAGTTCTTC. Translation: CASGLVQGPQFF.

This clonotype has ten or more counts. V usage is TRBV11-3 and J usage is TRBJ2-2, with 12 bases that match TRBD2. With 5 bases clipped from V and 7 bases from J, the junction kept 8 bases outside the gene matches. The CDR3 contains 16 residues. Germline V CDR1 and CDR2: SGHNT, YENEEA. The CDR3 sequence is CASSAGLAGQSGELFF. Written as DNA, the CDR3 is TGTGCCAGCAGCGCTGGACTAGCGGGGCAGAGCGGGGAGCTGTTTTTT.

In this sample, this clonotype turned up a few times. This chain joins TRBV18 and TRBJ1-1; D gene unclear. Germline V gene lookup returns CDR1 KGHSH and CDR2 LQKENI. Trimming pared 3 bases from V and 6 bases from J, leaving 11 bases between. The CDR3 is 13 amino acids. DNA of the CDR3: TGTGCCAGCTCACCCCGGGAACCCCCTGAAGCTTTCTTT. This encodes CASSPREPPEAFF.

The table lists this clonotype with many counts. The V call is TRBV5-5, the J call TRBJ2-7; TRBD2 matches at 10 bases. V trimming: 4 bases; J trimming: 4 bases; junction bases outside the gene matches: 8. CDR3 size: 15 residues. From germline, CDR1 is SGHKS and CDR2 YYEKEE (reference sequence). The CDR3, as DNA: TGTGCCAGCAGCCCCCTGAGTAGCGGGGGGTACGAGCAGTACGTC. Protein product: CASSPLSSGGYEQYV.

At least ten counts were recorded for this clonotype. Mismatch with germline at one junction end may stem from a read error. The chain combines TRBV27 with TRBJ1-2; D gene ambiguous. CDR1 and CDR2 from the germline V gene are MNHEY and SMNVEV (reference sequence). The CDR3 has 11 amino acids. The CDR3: CASGLRGGYTF. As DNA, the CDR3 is TGTGCCAGCGGTTTACGGGGTGGCTACACCTTC.

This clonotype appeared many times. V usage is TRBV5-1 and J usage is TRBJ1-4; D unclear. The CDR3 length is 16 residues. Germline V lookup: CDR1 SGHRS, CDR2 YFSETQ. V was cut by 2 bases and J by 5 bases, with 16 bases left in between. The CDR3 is CASSFRSGVENEKLFF. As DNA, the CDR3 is TGCGCCAGCAGCTTCAGGTCTGGGGTGGAAAATGAAAAACTGTTTTTT.

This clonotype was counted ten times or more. The CDR3 spells CASSLSAAHSGNTIYF. In nucleotides, the CDR3 is TGTGCCAGCAGTCTATCAGCGGCCCACTCTGGAAACACCATATATTTT. The genes are TRBV12-3 or TRBV12-4 and TRBJ1-3; D ambiguous. Trimming took off 5 bases at V and 0 bases at J, with 14 bases between the two ends. The CDR3 covers 16 residues.

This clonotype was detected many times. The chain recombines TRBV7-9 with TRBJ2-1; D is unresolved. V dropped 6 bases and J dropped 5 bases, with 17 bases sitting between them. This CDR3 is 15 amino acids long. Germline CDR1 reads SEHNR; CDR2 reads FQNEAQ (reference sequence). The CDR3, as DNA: TGTGCCAGCAGGGAAAGGCTGGTTGGGAACAATGAGCAGTTCTTC. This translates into CASRERLVGNNEQFF.

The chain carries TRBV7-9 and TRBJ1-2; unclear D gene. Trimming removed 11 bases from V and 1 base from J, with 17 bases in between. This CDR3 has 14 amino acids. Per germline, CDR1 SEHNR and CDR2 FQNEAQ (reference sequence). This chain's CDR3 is CAGVEETDNYGYTF. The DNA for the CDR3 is TGTGCCGGGGTTGAGGAGACCGATAACTATGGCTACACCTTC.

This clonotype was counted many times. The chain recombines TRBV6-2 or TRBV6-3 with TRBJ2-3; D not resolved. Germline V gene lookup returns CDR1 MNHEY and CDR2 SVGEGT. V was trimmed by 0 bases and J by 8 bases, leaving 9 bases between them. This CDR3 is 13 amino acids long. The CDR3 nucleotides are TGTGCCAGCAGTTACTCCAAAGCGCCTACGCAGTATTTT. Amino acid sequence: CASSYSKAPTQYF.

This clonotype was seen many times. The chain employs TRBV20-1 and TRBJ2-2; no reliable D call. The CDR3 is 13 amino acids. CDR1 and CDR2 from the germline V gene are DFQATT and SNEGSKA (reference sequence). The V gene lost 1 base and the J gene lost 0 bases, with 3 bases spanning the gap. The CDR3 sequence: CSARVTNTGELFF. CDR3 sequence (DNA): TGCAGTGCTAGAGTTACGAACACCGGGGAGCTGTTTTTT.

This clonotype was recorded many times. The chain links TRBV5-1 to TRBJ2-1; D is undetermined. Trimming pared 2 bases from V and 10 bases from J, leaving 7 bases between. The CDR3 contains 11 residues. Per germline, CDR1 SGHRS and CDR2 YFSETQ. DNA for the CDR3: TGCGCCAGCAGCTTTTCAGCCGAGCAGTTCTTC. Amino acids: CASSFSAEQFF.

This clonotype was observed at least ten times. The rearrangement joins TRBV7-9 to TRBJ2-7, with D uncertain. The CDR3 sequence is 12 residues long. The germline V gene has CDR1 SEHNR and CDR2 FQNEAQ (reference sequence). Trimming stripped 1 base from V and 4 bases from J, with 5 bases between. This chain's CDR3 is CASSLGQYEQYF. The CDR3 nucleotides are TGTGCCAGCAGCTTAGGGCAGTACGAGCAGTACTTC.

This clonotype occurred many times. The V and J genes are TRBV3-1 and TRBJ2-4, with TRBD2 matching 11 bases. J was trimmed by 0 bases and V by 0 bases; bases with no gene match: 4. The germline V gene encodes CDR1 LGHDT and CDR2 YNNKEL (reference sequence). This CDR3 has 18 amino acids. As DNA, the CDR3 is TGTGCCAGCAGCCAAGAAGTGACTAGCGGGGTAGCCAAAAACATTCAGTACTTC. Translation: CASSQEVTSGVAKNIQYF.

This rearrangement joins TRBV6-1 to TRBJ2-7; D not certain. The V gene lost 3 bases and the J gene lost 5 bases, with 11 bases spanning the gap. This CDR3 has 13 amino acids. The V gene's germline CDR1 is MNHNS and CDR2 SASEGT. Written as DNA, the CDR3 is TGTGCCAGCAGTGAGGTCCGTGGCGACGAGCAGTACGTC. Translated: CASSEVRGDEQYV.

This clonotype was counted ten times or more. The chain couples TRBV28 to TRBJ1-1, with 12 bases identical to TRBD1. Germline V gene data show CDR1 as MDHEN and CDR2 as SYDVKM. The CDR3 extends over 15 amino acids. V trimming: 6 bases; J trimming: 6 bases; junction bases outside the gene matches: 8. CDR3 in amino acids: CASSQAGQGAPEAFF. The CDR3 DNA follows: TGTGCCAGCAGCCAAGCGGGACAGGGGGCGCCTGAAGCTTTCTTT.

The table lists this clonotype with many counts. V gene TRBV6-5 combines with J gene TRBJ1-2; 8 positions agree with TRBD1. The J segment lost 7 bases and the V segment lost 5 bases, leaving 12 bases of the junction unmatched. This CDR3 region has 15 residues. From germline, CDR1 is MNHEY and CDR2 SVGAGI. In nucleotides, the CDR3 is TGTGCCAGCAGTCTCGGACAGGGTTTCATCGTTGGCTACACCTTC. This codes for CASSLGQGFIVGYTF.

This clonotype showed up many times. DNA of the CDR3: TGCGCCAGCAGCTTAACTAGCGGAAGCTCCTACAATGAGCAGTTCTTC. Residues: CASSLTSGSSYNEQFF. The V gene is TRBV5-1, the J gene TRBJ2-1, with 8 bases matching TRBD2. V was clipped by 2 bases and J by 0 bases; unmatched bases: 4. CDR3 size: 16 residues. Germline assignment: CDR1 SGHRS and CDR2 YFSETQ. The complete variable domain, with remaining parts taken from reference TRBV5-1 and TRBJ2-1, reads KAGVTQTPRYLIKTRGQQVTLSCSPISGHRSVSWYQQTPGQGLQFLFEYFSETQRNKGNFPGRFSGRQFSNSRSEMNVSTLELGDSALYLCASSLTSGSSYNEQFFGPGTRLTVL.